The 14 T cell receptor beta chains below all came from one sample that was sequenced in a study of blood T cells in healthy people across ages. A sample-barcoded 5' primer and a J-beta primer mix were used in a second PCR of about 7 to 11 cycles. MiXCR, run by TCRdb on the 5' RACE reads, gives a single entry per CDR3 protein. Counted here are 800,000 to 1,300,000 distinct CDR3 sequences, under 30% occurring once; the ten biggest clones make up around 0.75%. Another study also made use of these data, one on T cells of mothers and their children.

Sequenced: blood. These receptor sequences come from a girl aged 2 to 9 in good health.

The chain recombines TRBV20-1 with TRBJ1-1, with 9 nucleotides matching TRBD1. CDR3 length equals 14 residues. The germline CDR1 and CDR2 sequences are DFQATT and SNEGSKA (reference sequence). With 5 bases clipped from V and 6 bases from J, the junction kept 10 bases outside the gene matches. The DNA for the CDR3 is TGCAGTGCTCTCCCGGACAGGGGAGATCCTGAAGCTTTCTTT. Translating it yields CSALPDRGDPEAFF.

This clonotype showed up just a few times. The rearrangement links TRBV29-1 to TRBJ1-2; tentative D call: TRBD1 (6 bases). Trimming stripped 2 bases from V and 3 bases from J, with 10 bases between. The CDR3 loop spans 13 amino acids. CDR1 is SQVTM, CDR2 ANQGSEA, per germline. CDR3 nucleotides: TGCAGCGTTGAAAAACAGGGATACTATGGCTACACCTTC. Translation: CSVEKQGYYGYTF.

The chain has TRBV3-1 and TRBJ2-7; no firm D call. In germline, CDR1 is LGHDT, CDR2 YNNKEL (reference sequence). The ends were cut back, 5 bases at V and 5 bases at J, with 10 bases in the middle. The CDR3 has 12 amino acids. The CDR3 reads CASSSSRHEQYF. CDR3 bases: TGTGCCAGCAGCTCCTCACGCCACGAGCAGTACTTC.

The rearrangement joins TRBV6-5 to TRBJ2-5, with TRBD2 as a possible D gene (6 bases). The CDR3 consists of 20 residues. Trimming shortened V by 0 bases and J by 4 bases, and 27 bases separated the two germline ends. The V gene's germline CDR1 is MNHEY and CDR2 SVGAGI. CDR3 sequence (DNA): TGTGCCAGCAGTTACTCTCCGCACCTTTTACCCGGGACTCAGGGAGAGACCCAGTACTTC. Translation gives CASSYSPHLLPGTQGETQYF.

This clonotype was counted a few times. The chain joins TRBV4-3 to TRBJ2-3, with 7 nucleotides matching TRBD1. The CDR3 is made up of 17 amino acids. V shed 0 bases, J shed 5 bases, and the junction held 11 bases outside the gene matches. Germline V CDR1 and CDR2: LGHNA, YSLEER. The CDR3 reads CASSQDWGTVVEDTQYF. The CDR3 DNA is TGCGCCAGCAGCCAAGATTGGGGGACAGTAGTTGAAGATACGCAGTATTTT.

The chain combines TRBV4-1 with TRBJ2-7; D is possibly TRBD2 (5 bases). CDR1 and CDR2 from the germline V gene are MGHRA and YSYEKL. The CDR3 is 14 amino acids. The V and J ends lost 4 bases and 2 bases respectively, with 12 bases between them. CDR3 sequence (DNA): TGCGCCAGCAGCCCCTTGGGGAGTACCTACGAGCAGTACTTC. Residues: CASSPLGSTYEQYF.

This clonotype was picked up a small number of times. The chain employs TRBV2 and TRBJ2-5, with D hard to call. The tail of the sequence fits TRBJ2-7 better, so the J call may be wrong. CDR1 is SNHLY and CDR2 is FYNNEI in the germline V gene. This CDR3 is 13 amino acids long. CDR3 in DNA: TGTGCCAGCAGTGACAGAAACTCCTACGAGCAGTACTTC. Translation gives CASSDRNSYEQYF.

The rearrangement uses TRBV3-1 and TRBJ2-1; D is unclear. The J call is doubtful: the DNA matches TRBJ2-5 better. The CDR3 spans 17 residues. Germline lookup yields CDR1 LGHDT and CDR2 YNNKEL (reference sequence). CDR3 loop: CASSRGIRASKEETQYF. CDR3 in DNA: TGTGCCAGCAGCCGCGGAATTCGGGCTTCCAAGGAGGAGACCCAGTACTTC.

At least ten counts were recorded for this clonotype. The chain links TRBV5-6 to TRBJ2-7; D remains unclear. The germline V gene has CDR1 SGHDT and CDR2 YYEEEE. V lost 0 bases and J 0 bases, leaving 4 bases between the germline ends. The CDR3 covers 13 residues. CDR3 bases: TGTGCCAGCAGCTTGGATAACTCCTACGAGCAGTACTTC. Its translation is CASSLDNSYEQYF. Drawing the rest from reference TRBV5-6 and TRBJ2-7, the complete variable domain is DAGVTQSPTHLIKTRGQQVTLRCSPKSGHDTVSWYQQALGQGPQFIFQYYEEEERQRGNFPDRFSGHQFPNYSSELNVNALLLGDSALYLCASSLDNSYEQYFGPGTRLTVT.

This clonotype occurred a few times. The chain employs TRBV28 and TRBJ2-5; 11 nucleotides agree with TRBD2. CDR1 MDHEN and CDR2 SYDVKM come from the germline V gene. V shed 6 bases and J 4 bases; nucleotides not matched to a gene: 7. The CDR3 extends over 15 amino acids. This CDR3 reads CASRLRLAGRETQYF. The DNA of the CDR3 is TGTGCCAGCAGATTACGACTAGCGGGGCGAGAGACCCAGTACTTC.

Here the CDR3 DNA reads TGTGCCACCAGTGATTTGGGGAATGGCTACACCTTC. Its protein is CATSDLGNGYTF. This chain joins TRBV24-1 and TRBJ1-2; D is undetermined. The germline V gene encodes CDR1 KGHDR and CDR2 SFDVKD. The germline V and J ends were trimmed by 0 bases and 6 bases, with 4 bases remaining between them. The CDR3 length is 12 residues.

This clonotype was detected only once. V and J are TRBV9 and TRBJ2-5, with D tentatively TRBD2 (5 bases). The J call may not be correct, given that the DNA end is closer to TRBJ2-7. Germline V lookup: CDR1 SGDLS, CDR2 YYNGEE. The CDR3 spans 14 residues. The CDR3 region has the DNA TGTGCCAGCAGCGTCGGACCAGCGGAGCACGAGCAGTACTTC. Its translation: CASSVGPAEHEQYF.

The chain uses TRBV6-5 and TRBJ2-5; 9 bases align to TRBD1. The J call could be wrong; TRBJ2-1 is a better fit for the DNA end. Germline CDR1 is MNHEY and CDR2 is SVGAGI. The CDR3 covers 16 residues. CDR3 DNA: TGTGCCAGCGGTACAGACAGGGGGGTACCCTACAATGAGCAGTTCTTC. The encoded protein is CASGTDRGVPYNEQFF.

This rearrangement joins TRBV27 to TRBJ1-1, with TRBD1 as a possible D gene (5 bases). The CDR3 is 15 residues long. Trimming removed 1 base from V and 1 base from J, with 10 bases in between. The germline gives CDR1 MNHEY, CDR2 SMNVEV (reference sequence). CDR3 region: CASSLLWGTNTEAFF. The CDR3 DNA reads TGTGCCAGCAGTTTATTATGGGGCACGAACACTGAAGCTTTCTTT.